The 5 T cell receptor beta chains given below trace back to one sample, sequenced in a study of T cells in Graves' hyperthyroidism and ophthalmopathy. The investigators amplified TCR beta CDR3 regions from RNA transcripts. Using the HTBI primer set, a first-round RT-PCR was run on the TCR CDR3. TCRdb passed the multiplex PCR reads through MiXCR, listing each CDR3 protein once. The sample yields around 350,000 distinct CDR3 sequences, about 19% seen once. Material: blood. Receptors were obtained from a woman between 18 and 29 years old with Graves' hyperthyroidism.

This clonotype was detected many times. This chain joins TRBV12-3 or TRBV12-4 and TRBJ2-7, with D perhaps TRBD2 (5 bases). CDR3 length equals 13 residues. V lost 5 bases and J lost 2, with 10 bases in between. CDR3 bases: TGTGCCAGCAGTCGGGGTACTACCTACGAGCAGTACTTC. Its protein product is CASSRGTTYEQYF.

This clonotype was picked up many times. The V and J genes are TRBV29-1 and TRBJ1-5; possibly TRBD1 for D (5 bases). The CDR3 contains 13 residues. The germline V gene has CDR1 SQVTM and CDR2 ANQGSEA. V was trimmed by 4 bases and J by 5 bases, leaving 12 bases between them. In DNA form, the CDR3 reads TGCAGCGTTGTAAATGGGGCCGATCAGCCCCAGCATTTT. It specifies CSVVNGADQPQHF.

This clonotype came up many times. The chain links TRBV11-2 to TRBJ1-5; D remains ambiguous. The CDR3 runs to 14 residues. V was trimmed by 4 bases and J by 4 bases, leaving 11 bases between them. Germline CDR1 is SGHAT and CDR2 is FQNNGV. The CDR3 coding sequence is TGTGCCAGCAGCTCGAAAACTGGGAATCAGCCCCAGCATTTT. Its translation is CASSSKTGNQPQHF.

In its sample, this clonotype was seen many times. For the CDR3, the DNA is TGCAGTGCTAGTTCGGAGCTCTATGGCTACACCTTC. This codes for CSASSELYGYTF. The rearrangement uses TRBV20-1 and TRBJ1-2; D is ambiguous. The CDR3 contains 12 residues. Per the germline V gene, CDR1 is DFQATT and CDR2 is SNEGSKA (reference sequence). Trimming pared 3 bases from V and 4 bases from J, leaving 9 bases between.

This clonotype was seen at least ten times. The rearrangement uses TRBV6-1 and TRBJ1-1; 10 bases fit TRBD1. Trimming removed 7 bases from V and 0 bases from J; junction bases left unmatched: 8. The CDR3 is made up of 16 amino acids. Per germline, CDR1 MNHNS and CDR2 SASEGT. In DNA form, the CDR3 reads TGTGCCAGCAAGACAGGGGGCCAATTAATGAACACTGAAGCTTTCTTT. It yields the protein CASKTGGQLMNTEAFF.